These 27 T cell receptor beta chains originate from one sample sequenced in a study of blood T cell repertoires in COVID-19. Method: immunoSEQ multiplex PCR; TCRdb's copy keeps in-frame clones and lacks some. The repertoire holds more than 110,000 clones, approximately 85% seen once, with around 4% in the top ten. The sequenced sample consisted of peripheral blood. These receptors all come from a woman older than 75 with acute or convalescent COVID-19.

This chain joins TRBV19 and TRBJ2-3; 7 bases match TRBD2. J gave up 0 bases and V 5 bases, and 8 bases lay outside the gene matches. CDR1 LNHDA and CDR2 SQIVND come from the germline V gene (reference sequence). CDR3 length: 16 residues. CDR3 sequence: CASSFLADSSTDTQYF. CDR3 in DNA: TGTGCCAGTAGTTTCCTAGCGGATTCTAGCACAGATACGCAGTATTTT.

The rearrangement joins TRBV7-5 to TRBJ2-2; the table's D call, TRBD1, has no DNA check behind it. TRBV7-5 is given as a pseudogene. This CDR3 spans 14 amino acids. The CDR3 region is CVRGWTANTGELFF. The CDR3 DNA reads as TGTGTCAGGGGGTGGACAGCGAACACCGGGGAGCTGTTTTTT.

The chain carries TRBV7-2 and TRBJ1-5, with D maybe TRBD1 (6 bases). Trimming took off 8 bases at V and 6 bases at J, with 11 bases between the two ends. Germline V gene data show CDR1 as SGHTA and CDR2 as FQGNSA. This CDR3 contains 12 residues. The CDR3 is CASGRGFQPQHF. The CDR3, as DNA: TGTGCCAGCGGGAGGGGGTTTCAGCCCCAGCATTTT.

The chain joins TRBV5-1 to TRBJ1-2; D unclear. This CDR3 is 12 amino acids long. V was clipped by 10 bases and J by 3 bases, with 13 bases between them. CDR1 is SGHRS, CDR2 YFSETQ, per germline. The CDR3 region has the DNA TGCGCCTCTAAAGAGGGAGACTATGGCTACACCTTC. Protein sequence: CASKEGDYGYTF.

The chain is built from TRBV28 and TRBJ1-4; unclear D gene. Germline V CDR1 and CDR2: MDHEN, SYDVKM. The ends were cut back, 4 bases at V and 5 bases at J, with 11 bases in the middle. CDR3 length: 14 residues. The CDR3 DNA sequence: TGTGCCAGCAGTTCCACAGCGGGGAATGAAAAACTGTTTTTT. It yields the protein CASSSTAGNEKLFF.

J is TRBJ1-2 and V is TRBV2, with 7 bases aligning to TRBD1. The junction had 7 bases not matched to a gene; V was cut back by 2 bases and J by 4 bases. This CDR3 region has 15 residues. Looked up from germline, CDR1 is SNHLY and CDR2 is FYNNEI. The CDR3 DNA follows: TGTGCCAGCAGTGAACCCACAGGGGTGGTCTATGGCTACACCTTC. Translating gives CASSEPTGVVYGYTF.

This chain joins TRBV7-8 and TRBJ2-1; 9 bases are shared with TRBD1. The CDR3 length is 16 residues. V was pared by 7 bases and J by 7 bases, with 14 bases of the junction left unmatched. Germline assignment: CDR1 SGHVS and CDR2 FQNEAQ. CDR3 coding DNA: TGTGCCAGCACCTCCCTCCGGGACAGGGCCAAGAATGAGCAGTTCTTC. Encoded protein: CASTSLRDRAKNEQFF.

CDR3: CASSGEGERGETQYF. The DNA of the CDR3 is TGCGCCAGCAGCGGGGAGGGGGAGCGAGGAGAGACCCAGTACTTC. This chain connects TRBV5-1 to TRBJ2-5; tentatively, D is TRBD2 (7 bases). Germline CDR1 is SGHRS and CDR2 is YFSETQ. CDR3 length equals 15 residues. With 4 bases removed from V and 4 bases from J, the gap between germline ends came to 17 bases.

The chain links TRBV7-7 to TRBJ2-2, with TRBD1 matching 7 bases. This CDR3 contains 17 residues. Germline CDR1 is SSHAT and CDR2 is FNYEAQ (reference sequence). Germline trimming cut 3 bases from V and 2 bases from J; bases unmatched to any gene: 9. The CDR3 protein is CASSFSIAGGNTGELFF. DNA for the CDR3: TGTGCCAGCAGCTTTAGTATCGCAGGGGGAAACACCGGGGAGCTGTTTTTT.

This chain joins TRBV6-5 and TRBJ1-1; 8 nucleotides agree with TRBD1. CDR3 length equals 13 residues. Germline V gene lookup returns CDR1 MNHEY and CDR2 SVGAGI. V gave up 7 bases and J gave up 5 bases; unmatched junction bases: 6. The CDR3 DNA reads TGTGCCAGCACGAGACAGGGGATGACTGAAGCTTTCTTT. It translates to CASTRQGMTEAFF.

V is TRBV10-1 and J is TRBJ2-7; 7 positions match TRBD2. CDR3 length equals 15 residues. Germline assignment: CDR1 WNHNN and CDR2 SYGVQD (reference sequence). The trim removed 2 bases at V and 3 bases at J, leaving 7 bases unmatched. CDR3 nucleotides: TGCGCCAGCAGTGAGGGCGGGAGAGGGATCTACGAGCAGTACTTC. Translating it yields CASSEGGRGIYEQYF.

This clone was detected only a few times. The chain recombines TRBV28 with TRBJ1-1, with TRBD1 matching over 12 bases. The CDR3 length is 20 residues. CDR1 is MDHEN, CDR2 SYDVKM, per germline. V shed 6 bases and J 3 bases; nucleotides not matched to a gene: 20. As DNA, the CDR3 is TGTGCCAGCAGGCCAGAGCTGGGACAGGGGGCTTTTCTGTGGGACACTGAAGCTTTCTTT. Encoded protein: CASRPELGQGAFLWDTEAFF.

This rearrangement joins TRBV7-9 to TRBJ2-2, with TRBD2 matching over 8 bases. CDR3 length: 15 residues. Per germline, CDR1 SEHNR and CDR2 FQNEAQ (reference sequence). J was trimmed by 4 bases and V by 5 bases; bases with no gene match: 6. The CDR3 loop is CASSRPGTSTGELFF. CDR3 DNA sequence: TGTGCCAGCAGCCGTCCAGGGACTAGCACCGGGGAGCTGTTTTTT.

This sequence joins TRBV30 and TRBJ2-4; tentatively, D is TRBD1 (6 bases). Trimming pared 7 bases from V and 0 bases from J, leaving 16 bases between. Germline V gene data show CDR1 as GTSNPN and CDR2 as SVGIG (reference sequence). The CDR3 spans 15 residues. The CDR3 spells CAYSEGVIAKNIQYF. The DNA for the CDR3 is TGTGCCTATTCAGAGGGGGTTATAGCCAAAAACATTCAGTACTTC.

The genes are TRBV27 and TRBJ1-1, with D uncertain. The CDR3 loop spans 10 amino acids. The V gene lost 8 bases and the J gene lost 10 bases, with 11 bases spanning the gap. Germline values: CDR1 MNHEY, CDR2 SMNVEV (reference sequence). CDR3 sequence reads: CASGREGAFF. CDR3 nucleotide sequence: TGTGCCAGCGGTCGCGAGGGAGCTTTCTTT.

This clone came up once. The CDR3: CASSYSRQGSSYEQYF. The CDR3 DNA follows: TGTGCCAGCAGTTACTCAAGACAGGGTAGCTCCTACGAGCAGTACTTC. The V and J genes are TRBV6-6 and TRBJ2-7; TRBD1 matches at 7 bases. This CDR3 contains 16 residues. The V gene's germline CDR1 is MNHNY and CDR2 SVGAGI (reference sequence). The V gene end was trimmed by 0 bases and the J gene end by 0 bases; junction bases not matched to a gene: 5.

The rearrangement uses TRBV6-5 and TRBJ1-2; weak D call: TRBD1 (5 bases). The V end was cut by 0 bases, the J end by 8 bases, with 13 bases between. The CDR3 spans 14 residues. Germline CDR1 is MNHEY and CDR2 is SVGAGI. The chain's CDR3 is CASSYSSGRYGYTF. The CDR3 DNA reads TGTGCCAGCAGTTACTCATCAGGGAGGTACGGCTACACCTTC.

Only one count was recorded for this clone. The chain carries TRBV7-2 and TRBJ2-3; perhaps TRBD1 as D (5 bases). The CDR3 length is 12 residues. Germline CDR1 is SGHTA and CDR2 is FQGNSA. V dropped 5 bases and J dropped 10 bases, with 13 bases sitting between them. The CDR3 region is CASSQVEGAQYF. DNA for the CDR3: TGTGCCAGCAGCCAAGTGGAAGGGGCGCAGTATTTT. The full variable domain, rest sourced from reference TRBV7-2 and TRBJ2-3, is GAGVSQSPSNKVTEKGKDVELRCDPISGHTALYWYRQSLGQGLEFLIYFQGNSAPDKSGLPSDRFSAERTGGSVSTLTIQRTQQEDSAVYLCASSQVEGAQYFGPGTRLTVL.

Details on this clone: The DNA is left out, because the CDR3 cannot be placed on it with certainty; the CDR3 is given as TCRdb lists it. The CDR3 region is CASSKAVAVGNTIYF. The V and J genes are TRBV21-1 and TRBJ1-3. TRBV21-1 corresponds to a pseudogene. The CDR3 is 15 residues long, ends included.

This sequence joins TRBV15 and TRBJ2-1, with 10 bases fitting TRBD2. Per germline, CDR1 LNHNV and CDR2 YYDKDF (reference sequence). V dropped 1 base and J dropped 5; count of bases not matched to a gene: 8. The CDR3 contains 17 residues. The CDR3 sequence is CATSRAASGRGNNEQFF. The CDR3 DNA follows: TGTGCCACCAGCAGAGCGGCTAGCGGGAGAGGTAACAATGAGCAGTTCTTC.

V and J are TRBV12-5 and TRBJ1-2, with TRBD1 matching 7 bases. Germline lookup yields CDR1 LGHNT and CDR2 FRNRAP. CDR3 length equals 12 residues. V lost 4 bases and J lost 7; bases outside the gene matches: 3. The CDR3 here is CASGWNRGGYTF. In DNA, the CDR3 is TGTGCTAGTGGTTGGAACAGGGGTGGCTACACCTTC.

The rearrangement links TRBV7-6 to TRBJ2-1; tentatively, D is TRBD2 (6 bases). The CDR3 covers 16 residues. Germline V lookup: CDR1 SGHVS, CDR2 FNYEAQ. With 4 bases removed from V and 3 bases from J, the gap between germline ends came to 16 bases. CDR3 protein: CASSSHWEADYNEQFF. CDR3 bases: TGTGCCAGCAGCTCCCATTGGGAGGCCGACTACAATGAGCAGTTCTTC. Full variable domain (remainder filled in from reference TRBV7-6 and TRBJ2-1): GAGVSQSPRYKVTKRGQDVALRCDPISGHVSLYWYRQALGQGPEFLTYFNYEAQQDKSGLPNDRFSAERPEGSISTLTIQRTEQRDSAMYRCASSSHWEADYNEQFFGPGTRLTVL.

The chain combines TRBV28 with TRBJ1-1; D is unclear. V was clipped by 3 bases and J by 3 bases, with 14 bases between them. This CDR3 is built from 15 residues. In germline, CDR1 is MDHEN, CDR2 SYDVKM. The CDR3 nucleotides read TGTGCCAGCAGTTTGGGAGGTCGGGGTGACACTGAAGCTTTCTTT. It is translated as CASSLGGRGDTEAFF.

The J gene is TRBJ2-3, the V gene TRBV11-3, with 9 bases aligning to TRBD2. The V segment lost 6 bases and the J segment 6 bases; nucleotides outside the gene matches: 10. Germline CDR1 SGHNT, CDR2 YENEEA. This CDR3 is built from 15 residues. The chain's CDR3 is CASSRRGGRADTQYF. The DNA of the CDR3 is TGTGCCAGCAGTCGCCGCGGCGGGAGGGCGGATACGCAGTATTTT.

The rearrangement uses TRBV20-1 and TRBJ1-5, with D possibly TRBD1 on 5 matching bases. The CDR3 is 14 amino acids. V was trimmed by 3 bases and J by 5 bases, leaving 14 bases between them. CDR1 is DFQATT and CDR2 is SNEGSKA in the germline V gene (reference sequence). The CDR3 loop reads CSASPQGSHQPQHF. The CDR3 coding sequence is TGCAGTGCTAGTCCTCAGGGTTCCCATCAGCCCCAGCATTTT.

This clone came up once. The chain links TRBV4-1 to TRBJ1-2, with D hard to call. This CDR3 is 15 amino acids long. The V end was cut by 0 bases, the J end by 2 bases, with 10 bases between. Germline CDR1 MGHRA, CDR2 YSYEKL. CDR3 in DNA: TGCGCCAGCAGCCAAGATCACGCCGGGAACTATGGCTACACCTTC. Amino acids: CASSQDHAGNYGYTF.

The rearrangement joins TRBV28 to TRBJ2-4, with D possibly TRBD1 on 6 matching bases. The CDR3 runs 16 residues. Trimming took 3 bases from V and 4 from J, leaving 16 bases between them. The germline V gene encodes CDR1 MDHEN and CDR2 SYDVKM. CDR3 coding DNA: TGTGCCAGCAGTTTCTTAGGGACAATGGGGAAAAACATTCAGTACTTC. Its protein is CASSFLGTMGKNIQYF.